This T cell receptor beta chain emerged from a study of blood T cell repertoires in COVID-19. On the study more broadly: COVID-19 samples from acute and convalescent phases originated in the United States, Italy and Spain. T cells, B-cell-depleted T cells, or PBMCs provided the cDNA or gDNA that served as material.

The CDR3 runs 16 residues. The V segment lost 1 base and the J segment 3 bases; nucleotides outside the gene matches: 5. Germline V CDR1 and CDR2: SGHAT, FQNNGV. In the authors' methods: Reference gene primer amplification in the assay estimated nucleated cell counts. Produced via immunoSEQ multiplex PCR; TCRdb's table is partial and in-frame only. Clone size and V and J calls were adopted from that table, with D and trimming inferred from the DNA. The table shows some 80,000 clones, with less than 90% occurring only once. The TCR comes from a man aged 45 to 65 with acute or convalescent COVID-19. This rearrangement joins TRBV11-2 to TRBJ1-3; TRBD1 matches 8 bases. The source material was peripheral blood. The CDR3 here is CASSLVVRGLGNTIYF. The CDR3, as DNA: TGTGCCAGCAGCTTAGTGGTCAGGGGGCTTGGAAACACCATATATTTT.